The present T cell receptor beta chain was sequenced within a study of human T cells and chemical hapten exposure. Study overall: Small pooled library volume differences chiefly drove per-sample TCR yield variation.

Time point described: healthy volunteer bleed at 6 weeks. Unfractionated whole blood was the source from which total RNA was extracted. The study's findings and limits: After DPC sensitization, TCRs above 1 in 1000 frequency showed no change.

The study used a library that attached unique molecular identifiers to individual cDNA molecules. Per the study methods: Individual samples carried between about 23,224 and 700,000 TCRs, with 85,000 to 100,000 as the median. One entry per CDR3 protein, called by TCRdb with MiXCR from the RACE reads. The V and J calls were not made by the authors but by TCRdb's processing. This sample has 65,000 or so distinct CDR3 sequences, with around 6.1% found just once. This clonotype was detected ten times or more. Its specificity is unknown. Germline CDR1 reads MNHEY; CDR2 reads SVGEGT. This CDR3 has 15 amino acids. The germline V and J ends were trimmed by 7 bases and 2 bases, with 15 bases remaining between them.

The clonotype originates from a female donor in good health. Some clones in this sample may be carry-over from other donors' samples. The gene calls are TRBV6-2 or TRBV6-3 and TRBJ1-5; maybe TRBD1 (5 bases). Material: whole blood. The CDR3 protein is CASTLGGRGNQPQHF. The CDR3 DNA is TGTGCCAGCACTCTGGGGGGACGCGGCAATCAGCCCCAGCATTTT.